This passage covers 31 T cell receptor beta chains from one sample sequenced in a study of shared clonotypes between healthy human individuals. Generated by immunoSEQ multiplex PCR, the TCRdb table keeps only in-frame clones and is missing some. The table lists over 2 million clones, approximately 95% of them singletons, with roughly 0.13% in the top ten. Material for sequencing was naive CD4+ T cells sorted from blood. The subset is: CD45RA+ positively selected. These TCRs come from a man younger than 35 in good health.

DNA for the CDR3: TGTGCCAGCAGCTTAGATGCTAGCGGGCAGTACAATGAGCAGTTCTTC. As protein: CASSLDASGQYNEQFF. The rearrangement uses TRBV11-3 and TRBJ2-1; 8 positions match TRBD2. J was trimmed by 4 bases and V by 0 bases; bases with no gene match: 5. CDR1 is SGHNT and CDR2 is YENEEA in the germline V gene. The length of the CDR3 is 16 residues.

The CDR3 region has the DNA TGTGCCAGCATCTTAACCTCCTGGGCTAACTATGGCTACACCTTC. This gives the protein CASILTSWANYGYTF. V gene TRBV27 combines with J gene TRBJ1-2; D is undetermined. The V end was cut by 7 bases, the J end by 0 bases, with 15 bases between. The germline V gene has CDR1 MNHEY and CDR2 SMNVEV (reference sequence). The CDR3 runs 15 residues.

The V gene is TRBV5-6, the J gene TRBJ2-1; D is possibly TRBD2 (5 bases). V dropped 0 bases and J dropped 1 base, with 8 bases sitting between them. CDR3 length: 15 residues. Germline V gene sequence: CDR1 SGHDT, CDR2 YYEEEE. This chain's CDR3 is CASSLGGFSYNEQFF. The CDR3 DNA is TGTGCCAGCAGCTTGGGAGGGTTTTCCTACAATGAGCAGTTCTTC.

The V and J genes are TRBV5-1 and TRBJ2-7; D gene ambiguous. Trimming shortened V by 0 bases and J by 5 bases, and 15 bases separated the two germline ends. The CDR3 contains 15 residues. Germline V CDR1 and CDR2: SGHRS, YFSETQ. For the CDR3, the DNA is TGCGCCAGCAGCTTGGGATACAGCCTCGGCGACGAGCAGTACTTC. It codes for CASSLGYSLGDEQYF.

The chain has TRBV14 and TRBJ2-2; possibly TRBD2 for D (5 bases). Per germline, CDR1 SGHDN and CDR2 FVKESK. The CDR3 has 14 residues. The V end was cut by 4 bases, the J end by 7 bases, with 13 bases between. In DNA, the CDR3 is TGTGCCAGCAGCCTGTGGACTCCCGGCGGGGAGCTGTTTTTT. Encoded protein: CASSLWTPGGELFF.

The rearrangement links TRBV2 to TRBJ1-3; D uncertain. CDR3 size: 13 residues. The germline V gene encodes CDR1 SNHLY and CDR2 FYNNEI. V was shortened by 7 bases and J by 7 bases, with 14 bases between the two germline ends. As DNA, the CDR3 is TGTGCCAGCACCCGGACTCGTGGGAACACCATATATTTT. This encodes CASTRTRGNTIYF.

V gene TRBV5-6 combines with J gene TRBJ2-3; D is possibly TRBD2 (5 bases). This CDR3 has 15 amino acids. CDR1 and CDR2 from the germline V gene are SGHDT and YYEEEE. V was trimmed by 1 base and J by 3 bases, leaving 12 bases between them. The CDR3 bases are TGTGCCAGCAGCTTGTGGCTAGCCGGTACAGATACGCAGTATTTT. It is translated as CASSLWLAGTDTQYF.

This chain links TRBV14 with TRBJ2-7, with D possibly being TRBD1 (6 bases). Per the germline V gene, CDR1 is SGHDN and CDR2 is FVKESK. V was clipped by 3 bases and J by 7 bases, with 22 bases between them. CDR3 length equals 16 residues. The chain's CDR3 is CASSQGTRPQVGEQYF. As DNA, the CDR3 is TGTGCCAGCAGCCAGGGGACAAGGCCCCAAGTTGGAGAGCAGTACTTC.

The chain uses TRBV19 and TRBJ1-2, with D possibly TRBD1 on 6 matching bases. Germline values: CDR1 LNHDA, CDR2 SQIVND (reference sequence). The CDR3 has 15 residues. The V end lost 5 bases, the J end lost 1 base, and 14 bases lay between the germline ends. The CDR3 sequence is CASSAYRVSNYGYTF. The DNA of the CDR3 is TGTGCCAGTAGTGCCTACAGGGTTAGTAACTATGGCTACACCTTC.

The CDR3 DNA is TGTGCCGGCACAGGGTCGGGCTCCTACGAGCAGTACTTC. Amino acid sequence: CAGTGSGSYEQYF. The chain carries TRBV6-1 and TRBJ2-7; possible D gene TRBD1, 6 bases. In germline, CDR1 is MNHNS, CDR2 SASEGT. The CDR3 spans 13 residues. Trimming removed 11 bases at V and 0 bases at J, with 14 bases between.

V is TRBV4-2 and J is TRBJ1-2; D is uncertain. Germline V lookup: CDR1 LGHNA, CDR2 YNFKEQ. The CDR3 sequence is 13 residues long. The V end lost 5 bases, the J end lost 6 bases, and 13 bases lay between the germline ends. CDR3 residues: CASSSPSEDGYTF. The CDR3 DNA reads TGTGCCAGCAGCTCCCCCAGCGAGGATGGCTACACCTTC.

The CDR3 sequence: CAISSDRGGTEAFF. The CDR3 DNA sequence: TGTGCCATCAGCTCGGACAGGGGGGGCACTGAAGCTTTCTTT. The chain is built from TRBV10-3 and TRBJ1-1; 10 bases align to TRBD1. Germline V CDR1 and CDR2: ENHRY, SYGVKD. Trimming took 6 bases from V and 4 from J; bases not matched to a gene: 5. The length of the CDR3 is 14 residues.

V usage is TRBV6-6 and J usage is TRBJ1-5; no clear D gene. This CDR3 has 16 amino acids. Trimming took 6 bases from V and 0 from J, leaving 15 bases between them. The V gene's germline CDR1 is MNHNY and CDR2 SVGAGI (reference sequence). CDR3 coding DNA: TGTGCCAGCAGCCCGCCGGCAAAAAATAGCAATCAGCCCCAGCATTTT. Encoded protein: CASSPPAKNSNQPQHF.

The chain links TRBV6-5 to TRBJ2-1; 8 nucleotides line up with TRBD2. The CDR3 runs 14 residues. Germline V lookup: CDR1 MNHEY, CDR2 SVGAGI. J gave up 11 bases and V 6 bases, and 12 bases lay outside the gene matches. The CDR3 DNA sequence: TGTGCCAGCAGCTCCCCGGGACTAGTGATCAAGCAGTTCTTC. This translates into CASSSPGLVIKQFF.

This chain joins TRBV14 and TRBJ2-5; D gene uncertain. Germline V gene sequence: CDR1 SGHDN, CDR2 FVKESK. CDR3 size: 16 residues. Deletions cut 3 bases from V and 2 bases from J, with 16 bases between. The CDR3 bases are TGTGCCAGCAGCCAGTACACCTACTACCAACAAGAGACCCAGTACTTC. Translated, it gives CASSQYTYYQQETQYF.

This chain uses TRBV4-1 with TRBJ2-3, with a weak D call TRBD2 (5 bases). Germline loops: CDR1 MGHRA, CDR2 YSYEKL. The CDR3 is made up of 14 amino acids. Trimming pared 0 bases from V and 4 bases from J, leaving 8 bases between. The DNA of the CDR3 is TGCGCCAGCAGCCAAGATATTAGCGCAGATACGCAGTATTTT. Its protein product is CASSQDISADTQYF.

The V gene is TRBV28, the J gene TRBJ1-5; 10 bases match TRBD1. This CDR3 has 18 amino acids. V lost 7 bases, J lost 1 base, and 13 bases stayed unmatched. Germline V gene sequence: CDR1 MDHEN, CDR2 SYDVKM. CDR3 coding DNA: TGTGCCAGCACCCAAGGTCGGACAGGGGGTATCAGCAATCAGCCCCAGCATTTT. It yields the protein CASTQGRTGGISNQPQHF.

On this clone itself: The identical CDR3 is also encoded by other nucleotide sequences in the sample. The chain is built from TRBV9 and TRBJ2-2; 7 bases match TRBD2. With V trimmed by 0 bases and J by 1 base, 3 bases remained unmatched. CDR3 size: 16 residues. Germline CDR1 reads SGDLS; CDR2 reads YYNGEE. CDR3 protein: CASSVGASGNTGELFF. DNA of the CDR3: TGTGCCAGCAGCGTAGGCGCTAGCGGGAACACCGGGGAGCTGTTTTTT. Using reference TRBV9 and TRBJ2-2 for the parts outside the CDR3, the full variable domain is DSGVTQTPKHLITATGQRVTLRCSPRSGDLSVYWYQQSLDQGLQFLIQYYNGEERAKGNILERFSAQQFPDLHSELNLSSLELGDSALYFCASSVGASGNTGELFFGEGSRLTVL.

This chain joins TRBV6-1 and TRBJ2-3; possibly TRBD2 for D (7 bases). The V gene lost 4 bases and the J gene lost 0 bases, with 14 bases spanning the gap. The CDR3 loop spans 16 amino acids. Germline V gives CDR1 MNHNS, CDR2 SASEGT. The CDR3 DNA reads as TGTGCCAGCAGTGCCTATCGGGGGGCTAGCACAGATACGCAGTATTTT. This sequence encodes CASSAYRGASTDTQYF.

This CDR3 reads CASTRTGHYQPQHF. CDR3 nucleotide sequence: TGTGCCAGCACCAGGACAGGCCACTATCAGCCCCAGCATTTT. The V gene is TRBV28, the J gene TRBJ1-5; 7 nucleotides line up with TRBD1. This CDR3 spans 14 amino acids. Germline values: CDR1 MDHEN, CDR2 SYDVKM. Germline trimming cut 7 bases from V and 5 bases from J; bases unmatched to any gene: 8.

The V gene is TRBV1, the J gene TRBJ1-2; the table's TRBD1 call for D was not verified on the DNA. TRBV1 counts as a pseudogene. This CDR3 spans 16 amino acids. This chain's CDR3 is CTSSQVGGYRNYGYTF. DNA of the CDR3: TGCACCAGCAGCCAGGTAGGGGGCTACAGGAACTATGGCTACACCTTC.

This clone came up once. Other DNA sequences in the same sample also yield this CDR3. The chain is built from TRBV2 and TRBJ1-1; no clear D. Trimming stripped 0 bases from V and 1 base from J, with 3 bases between. CDR3 length equals 13 residues. The V gene's germline CDR1 is SNHLY and CDR2 FYNNEI. The DNA for the CDR3 is TGTGCCAGCAGTGAAGCAGCGAACACTGAAGCTTTCTTT. It specifies CASSEAANTEAFF. Full variable domain (outside the CDR3, taken from reference TRBV2 and TRBJ1-1): EPEVTQTPSHQVTQMGQEVILRCVPISNHLYFYWYRQILGQKVEFLVSFYNNEISEKSEIFDDQFSVERPDGSNFTLKIRSTKLEDSAMYFCASSEAANTEAFFGQGTRLTVV.

This chain joins TRBV5-1 and TRBJ1-1; D is undetermined. With 4 bases removed from V and 0 bases from J, the gap between germline ends came to 13 bases. The V gene's germline CDR1 is SGHRS and CDR2 YFSETQ. The CDR3 is made up of 15 amino acids. The CDR3 nucleotides read TGCGCCAGCAGCGAGAACAGCCACATGAACACTGAAGCTTTCTTT. This encodes CASSENSHMNTEAFF.

The chain links TRBV6-1 to TRBJ1-5, with TRBD1 as a possible D gene (6 bases). Germline V lookup: CDR1 MNHNS, CDR2 SASEGT. The CDR3 is 16 amino acids. V lost 4 bases and J lost 0, with 13 bases in between. CDR3 in DNA: TGTGCCAGCAGTGGTTGGGGGCCTAGTAGCAATCAGCCCCAGCATTTT. This gives the protein CASSGWGPSSNQPQHF.

The chain combines TRBV9 with TRBJ2-2, with 8 bases matching TRBD1. The CDR3 extends over 16 amino acids. Germline CDR1 and CDR2: SGDLS and YYNGEE. With 0 bases clipped from V and 0 bases from J, the junction kept 1 base outside the gene matches. CDR3 sequence: CASSVGTGTNTGELFF. DNA for the CDR3: TGTGCCAGCAGCGTAGGGACAGGGACGAACACCGGGGAGCTGTTTTTT. Full variable domain (missing parts from reference TRBV9 and TRBJ2-2): DSGVTQTPKHLITATGQRVTLRCSPRSGDLSVYWYQQSLDQGLQFLIQYYNGEERAKGNILERFSAQQFPDLHSELNLSSLELGDSALYFCASSVGTGTNTGELFFGEGSRLTVL.

This clone has only one observation. V usage is TRBV29-1 and J usage is TRBJ1-1; TRBD1 aligns across 10 bases. The germline V gene encodes CDR1 SQVTM and CDR2 ANQGSEA. The CDR3 runs to 12 residues. V trimming: 3 bases; J trimming: 10 bases; junction bases outside the gene matches: 5. This chain's CDR3 is CSVEGQGSVAFF. CDR3 in DNA: TGCAGCGTTGAGGGACAGGGGTCAGTAGCTTTCTTT.

J is TRBJ2-3 and V is TRBV25-1; the D gene is possibly TRBD1 (5 bases). CDR1 is MGHDK and CDR2 is SYGVNS in the germline V gene. The CDR3 spans 12 residues. V lost 6 bases, J lost 3 bases, and 7 bases lay in between. CDR3 bases: TGTGCCAGCAGCCAGGGAACAGATACGCAGTATTTT. Translation gives CASSQGTDTQYF.

The chain has TRBV9 and TRBJ1-6, with TRBD1 matching 8 bases. Germline CDR1 is SGDLS and CDR2 is YYNGEE. This CDR3 comprises 14 residues. J was trimmed by 14 bases and V by 0 bases; bases with no gene match: 7. The CDR3: CASSVEQGVAALHF. The CDR3 DNA reads as TGTGCCAGCAGCGTAGAACAGGGGGTAGCGGCCCTCCACTTT.

The chain carries TRBV7-2 and TRBJ2-2, with D unclear. The germline V and J ends were trimmed by 10 bases and 8 bases, with 14 bases remaining between them. The germline gives CDR1 SGHTA, CDR2 FQGNSA. CDR3 length: 12 residues. As DNA, the CDR3 is TGTGCCACCTACCGAGGTCCTGGGGAGCTGTTTTTT. This sequence encodes CATYRGPGELFF.

The chain employs TRBV5-8 and TRBJ2-3; D gene uncertain. Trimming took 1 base from V and 6 from J, leaving 12 bases between them. This CDR3 contains 14 residues. Germline loops: CDR1 SGHTS, CDR2 YDEGEE. Here the CDR3 reads CASSLLELSDTQYF. Here the CDR3 DNA reads TGTGCCAGCAGCTTGCTGGAATTGTCGGATACGCAGTATTTT. The full variable domain, rest sourced from reference TRBV5-8 and TRBJ2-3, is EAGVTQSPTHLIKTRGQQATLRCSPISGHTSVYWYQQALGLGLQFLLWYDEGEERNRGNFPPRFSGRQFPNYSSELNVNALELEDSALYLCASSLLELSDTQYFGPGTRLTVL.

The chain has TRBV4-3 and TRBJ2-3, with 8 bases fitting TRBD2. This CDR3 is 15 amino acids long. J lost 4 bases, V lost 0 bases, and 3 bases had no gene match. Germline V gene lookup returns CDR1 LGHNA and CDR2 YSLEER. As DNA, the CDR3 is TGCGCCAGCAGCCAAGATCTCGGGGGGGCAGATACGCAGTATTTT. Translation: CASSQDLGGADTQYF.